The sample holds a few counts of the clone carrying this T cell receptor (beta chain). The record originates from a study of blood T cell repertoires in COVID-19. Only in-frame clones appear in the TCRdb table, and some are missing; sequencing was by immunoSEQ multiplex PCR. Counted here are roughly 300,000 clones, approximately 85% occurring once; the ten biggest clones make up about 1.6%. The germline V gene encodes CDR1 MNHEY and CDR2 SVGAGI. The CDR3 covers 16 residues. The ends were cut back, 4 bases at V and 0 bases at J, with 16 bases in the middle. The chain employs TRBV6-5 and TRBJ2-7; D not certain. This receptor was obtained from a woman aged 45-60 years with acute or convalescent COVID-19. The specimen sequenced was peripheral blood. This chain's CDR3 is CASSFLPGPSSYEQYF. DNA of the CDR3: TGTGCCAGCAGTTTCTTACCGGGTCCCAGCTCCTACGAGCAGTACTTC.